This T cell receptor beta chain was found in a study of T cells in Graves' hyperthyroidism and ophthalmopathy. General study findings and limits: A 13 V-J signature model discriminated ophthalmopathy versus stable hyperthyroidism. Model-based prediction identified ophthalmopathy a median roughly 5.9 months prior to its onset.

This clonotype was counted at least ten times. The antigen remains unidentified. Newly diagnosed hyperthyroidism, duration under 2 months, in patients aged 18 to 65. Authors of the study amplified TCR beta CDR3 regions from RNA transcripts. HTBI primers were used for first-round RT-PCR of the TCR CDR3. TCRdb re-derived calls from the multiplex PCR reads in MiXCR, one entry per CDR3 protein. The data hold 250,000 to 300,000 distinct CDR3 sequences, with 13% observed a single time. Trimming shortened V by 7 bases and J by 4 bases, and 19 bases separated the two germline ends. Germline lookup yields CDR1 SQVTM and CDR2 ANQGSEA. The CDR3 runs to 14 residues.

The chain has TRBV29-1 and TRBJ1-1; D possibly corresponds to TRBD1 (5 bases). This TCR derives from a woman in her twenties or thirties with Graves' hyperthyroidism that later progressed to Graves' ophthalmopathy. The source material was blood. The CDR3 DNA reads TGCAGCGCCCTTCCATCGGGGGTTAGCACTGAAGCTTTCTTT. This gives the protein CSALPSGVSTEAFF. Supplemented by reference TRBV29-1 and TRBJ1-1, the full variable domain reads SAVISQKPSRDICQRGTSLTIQCQVDSQVTMMFWYRQQPGQSLTLIATANQGSEATYESGFVIDKFPISRPNLTFSTLTVSNMSPEDSSIYLCSALPSGVSTEAFFGQGTRLTVV.